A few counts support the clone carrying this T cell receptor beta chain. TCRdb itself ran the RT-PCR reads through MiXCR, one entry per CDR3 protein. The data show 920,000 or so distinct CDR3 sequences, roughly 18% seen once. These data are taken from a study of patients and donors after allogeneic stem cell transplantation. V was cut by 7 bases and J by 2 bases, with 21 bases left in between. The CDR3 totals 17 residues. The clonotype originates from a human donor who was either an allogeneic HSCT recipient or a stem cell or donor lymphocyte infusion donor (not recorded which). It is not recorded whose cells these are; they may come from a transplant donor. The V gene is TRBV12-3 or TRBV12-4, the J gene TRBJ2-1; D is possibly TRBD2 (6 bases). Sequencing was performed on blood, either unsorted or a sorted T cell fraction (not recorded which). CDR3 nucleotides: TGTGCCAGCATCCTATGGGAGGCGGGGATCGCCTACAATGAGCAGTTCTTC. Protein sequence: CASILWEAGIAYNEQFF.